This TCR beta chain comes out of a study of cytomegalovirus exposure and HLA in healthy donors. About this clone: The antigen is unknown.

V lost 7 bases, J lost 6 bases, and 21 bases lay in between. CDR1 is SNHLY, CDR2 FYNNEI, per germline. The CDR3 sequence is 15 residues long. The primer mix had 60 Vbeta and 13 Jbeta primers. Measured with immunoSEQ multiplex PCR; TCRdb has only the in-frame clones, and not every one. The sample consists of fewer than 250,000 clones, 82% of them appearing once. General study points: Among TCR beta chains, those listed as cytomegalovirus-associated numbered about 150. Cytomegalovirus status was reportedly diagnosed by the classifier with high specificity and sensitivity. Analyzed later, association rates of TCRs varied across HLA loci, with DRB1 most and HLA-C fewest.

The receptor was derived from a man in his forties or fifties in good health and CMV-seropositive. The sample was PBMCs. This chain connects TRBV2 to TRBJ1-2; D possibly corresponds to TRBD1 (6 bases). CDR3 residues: CASINRVSPANGYTF. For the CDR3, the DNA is TGTGCCAGCATTAACAGGGTCTCCCCCGCCAATGGCTACACCTTC.